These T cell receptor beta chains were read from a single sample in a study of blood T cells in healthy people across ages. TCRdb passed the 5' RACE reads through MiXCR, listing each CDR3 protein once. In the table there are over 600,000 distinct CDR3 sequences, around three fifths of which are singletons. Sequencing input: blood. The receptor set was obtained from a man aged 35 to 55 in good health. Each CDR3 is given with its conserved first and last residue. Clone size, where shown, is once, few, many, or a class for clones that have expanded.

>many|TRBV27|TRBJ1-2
CASSFSGGRYGYTF
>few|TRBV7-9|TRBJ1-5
CASSSLGGGRGVSNQPQHF
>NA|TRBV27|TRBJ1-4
CASRKQGWGEKLFF
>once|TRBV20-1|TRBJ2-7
CSARGLDREFFYEQYF
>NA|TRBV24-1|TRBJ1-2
CATSESANYGYTF
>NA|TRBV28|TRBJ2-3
CASSLSVAESPTDTQYF
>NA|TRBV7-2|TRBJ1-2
CASSPLGGNYGYTF
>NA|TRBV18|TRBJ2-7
CASSPFTSPGDEQYF
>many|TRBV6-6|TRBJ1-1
CASRTWEGEAFF
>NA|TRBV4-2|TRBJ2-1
CASSQEWQGHNEQFF
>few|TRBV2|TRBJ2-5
CASKNYPEAETQYF
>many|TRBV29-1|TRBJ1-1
CSGAITEAFF
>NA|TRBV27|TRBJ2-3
CASSPETRPDMQYF
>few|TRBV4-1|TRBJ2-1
CASSPRGGAGEFF
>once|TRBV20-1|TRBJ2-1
CSARGVTSGSYNEQFF
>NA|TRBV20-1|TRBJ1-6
CSARGDRGNSPLHF
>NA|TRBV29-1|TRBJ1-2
CSLTGDYGYTF
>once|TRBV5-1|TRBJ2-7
CASGSAGTSGEQYF
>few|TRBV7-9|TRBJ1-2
CASSLDTVQTYGYTF
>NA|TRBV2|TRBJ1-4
CASSETQGFNEKLFF
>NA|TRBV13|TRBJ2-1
CASRREVAYNEQFF
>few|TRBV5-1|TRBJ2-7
CASSRYNRQGLTGYEQYF
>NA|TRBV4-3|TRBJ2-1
CASSQDPNNEQFF
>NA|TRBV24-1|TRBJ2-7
CATSDLGGLSYNEQYF
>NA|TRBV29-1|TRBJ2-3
CSVGTSGSGDTQYF
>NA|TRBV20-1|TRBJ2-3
CSARALASGRAGTQYF
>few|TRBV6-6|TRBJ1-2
CLLGGGSNYGYTF
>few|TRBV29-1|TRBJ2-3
CSVDSREGSSGTDTQYF
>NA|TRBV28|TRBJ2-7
CASAYSYEQYF
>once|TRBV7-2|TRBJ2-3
CASSLDISPSTDTRYF
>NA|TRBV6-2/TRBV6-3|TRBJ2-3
CASSYYGGGTSTDTQYF
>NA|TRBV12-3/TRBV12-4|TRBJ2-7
CASSLSGFVEQYF
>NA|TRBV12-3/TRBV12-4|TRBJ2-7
CASSDPLAGVLEQYF
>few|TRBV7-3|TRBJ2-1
CASSLILLAGGKAGAYNEQFF
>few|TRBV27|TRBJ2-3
CASIGTSGTDTQYF
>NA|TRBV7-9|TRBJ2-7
CASSSTQGWEQYF
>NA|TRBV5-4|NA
CASSSLTGGHRGPYNEQYF
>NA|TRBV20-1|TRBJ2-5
CSARDLDRVSETQYF
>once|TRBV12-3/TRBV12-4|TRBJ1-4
CASSLASARPTNEKLFF
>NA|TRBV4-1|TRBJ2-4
CASSPSGRETTKNIQYF
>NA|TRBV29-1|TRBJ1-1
CSATGGYDTEAFF
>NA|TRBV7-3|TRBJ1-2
CASSPGQGVGGYTF
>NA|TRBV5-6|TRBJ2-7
CASSLTENYEQYF
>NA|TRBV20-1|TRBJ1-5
CSARDGGRSNQPQHF
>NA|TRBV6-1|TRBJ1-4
CASSPGLTTETTNEKLFF
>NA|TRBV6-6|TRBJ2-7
CASSYQVYEQYF
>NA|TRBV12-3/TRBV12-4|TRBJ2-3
CASRFSRASTDTQYF
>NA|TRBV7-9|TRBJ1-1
CASSCGTDTEAFF
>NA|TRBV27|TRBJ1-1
CASSLQGRYTEAFF
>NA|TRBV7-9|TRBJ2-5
CASSTTGTQETQYF
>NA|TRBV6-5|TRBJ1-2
CASSWDFYNQNYGYTF
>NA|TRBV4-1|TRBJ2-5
CASSQGTSGRPYQETQYF
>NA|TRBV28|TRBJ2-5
CASSLVETVQETQYF